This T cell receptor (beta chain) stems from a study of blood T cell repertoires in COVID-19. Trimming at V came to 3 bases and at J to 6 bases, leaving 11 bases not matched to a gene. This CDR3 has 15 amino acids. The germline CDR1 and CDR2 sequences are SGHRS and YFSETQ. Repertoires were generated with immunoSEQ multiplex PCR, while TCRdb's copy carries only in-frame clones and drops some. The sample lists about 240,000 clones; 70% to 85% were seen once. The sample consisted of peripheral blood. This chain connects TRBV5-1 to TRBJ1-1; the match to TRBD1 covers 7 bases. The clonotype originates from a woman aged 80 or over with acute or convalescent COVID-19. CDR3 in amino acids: CASSSSTGDIAEAFF. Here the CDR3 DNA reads TGCGCCAGCAGCTCTTCCACAGGGGACATCGCTGAAGCTTTCTTT.